This T cell receptor beta chain derives from a study of blood T cell repertoires in COVID-19. Individuals aged 18 to 89 years were recruited from roughly 22 US areas. Participant reports of clinical history set cohort assignment. Each recovered donor of Cohort 3 presented with two negative PCRs, clearance, or symptom resolution. CDR1 and CDR2 (germline): KGHDR, SFDVKD. This CDR3 contains 16 residues. Trimming removed 4 bases from V and 2 bases from J; junction bases left unmatched: 8. Data came from immunoSEQ multiplex PCR; TCRdb stores just in-frame clones and leaves some out. The top ten clones hold approximately 2.2% of a sample with some 200,000 clones, roughly 87% of them seen once.

This chain uses TRBV24-1 with TRBJ2-3; 7 nucleotides line up with TRBD2. The sample was PBMCs or T cells enriched from blood (not recorded which). This sequence was found in a woman aged 25 to 39 who had recovered from COVID-19. Here the CDR3 reads CATSDPLAATTDTQYF. In DNA, the CDR3 is TGTGCCACCAGTGACCCCCTAGCGGCCACCACAGATACGCAGTATTTT.